The 20 T cell receptor beta chains in this list originate from one sample, sequenced in a study of blood T cell repertoires in COVID-19. Libraries were prepared by immunoSEQ multiplex PCR; TCRdb keeps only in-frame clonotypes and omits some of them. The sample includes around 280,000 clones, roughly 89% of them seen just once. The specimen sequenced was PBMCs or T cells enriched from blood (not recorded which). Every receptor here comes from a woman in her 40s who had recovered from COVID-19.

The chain has TRBV11-2 and TRBJ2-7; D is unclear. The germline V gene encodes CDR1 SGHAT and CDR2 FQNNGV. V lost 1 base and J lost 3, with 4 bases in between. The CDR3 sequence is 12 residues long. The CDR3 nucleotides are TGTGCCAGCAGCTTAGTACTCTACGAGCAGTACTTC. Its translation is CASSLVLYEQYF.

This clone came up once. The chain has TRBV4-1 and TRBJ2-1; the D gene is possibly TRBD2 (6 bases). Germline CDR1 reads MGHRA; CDR2 reads YSYEKL. Deletions cut 3 bases from V and 8 bases from J, with 8 bases between. The CDR3 runs to 12 residues. The DNA for the CDR3 is TGCGCCAGCAGCCACGGGAGCCATGAGCAGTTCTTC. Translation: CASSHGSHEQFF.

J is TRBJ2-2 and V is TRBV28, with D uncertain. Germline V gene data show CDR1 as MDHEN and CDR2 as SYDVKM. This CDR3 is built from 15 residues. Trimming took off 3 bases at V and 0 bases at J, with 8 bases between the two ends. Here the CDR3 DNA reads TGTGCCAGCAGTTTTTCTAGATCGAACACCGGGGAGCTGTTTTTT. Its translation: CASSFSRSNTGELFF.

The genes are TRBV7-2 and TRBJ1-3; D remains unclear. CDR1 and CDR2 (germline): SGHTA, FQGNSA. V was pared by 10 bases and J by 2 bases, with 6 bases between. This CDR3 spans 11 amino acids. CDR3 region: CATTAGNTIYF. The DNA of the CDR3 is TGTGCCACCACAGCTGGAAACACCATATATTTT.

V is TRBV5-4 and J is TRBJ2-7; perhaps TRBD1 as D (5 bases). From germline, CDR1 is SGHNT and CDR2 YYREEE (reference sequence). There are 14 residues in the CDR3. The ends were cut back, 4 bases at V and 5 bases at J, with 16 bases in the middle. The CDR3 is CASSPRISGHEQYF. The CDR3 DNA follows: TGTGCCAGCAGCCCGAGAATTTCAGGGCACGAGCAGTACTTC.

The chain carries TRBV27 and TRBJ1-3; no clear D. Trimming took 5 bases from V and 2 from J, leaving 10 bases between them. The CDR3 extends over 14 amino acids. Germline CDR1 and CDR2: MNHEY and SMNVEV (reference sequence). Here the CDR3 reads CASSPGRTGNTIYF. Written as DNA, the CDR3 is TGTGCCAGCAGTCCGGGGAGGACTGGAAACACCATATATTTT.

V usage is TRBV5-1 and J usage is TRBJ2-7; 13 nucleotides agree with TRBD2. This CDR3 is built from 15 residues. J gave up 7 bases and V 3 bases, and 7 bases lay outside the gene matches. Germline V gives CDR1 SGHRS, CDR2 YFSETQ. The CDR3 here is CASSSHTSGRAEQYF. The CDR3 nucleotides are TGCGCCAGCAGCTCACATACTAGCGGGAGGGCAGAGCAGTACTTC.

The chain carries TRBV9 and TRBJ2-1, with D possibly being TRBD2 (5 bases). Germline-derived CDR1 and CDR2 are SGDLS and YYNGEE. The CDR3 runs 15 residues. Trimming shortened V by 0 bases and J by 10 bases, and 17 bases separated the two germline ends. CDR3 DNA: TGTGCCAGCAGCGTAGGACCTAGCCCCGCAGGAGAGCAGTTCTTC. It yields the protein CASSVGPSPAGEQFF. The full variable domain, rest sourced from reference TRBV9 and TRBJ2-1, is DSGVTQTPKHLITATGQRVTLRCSPRSGDLSVYWYQQSLDQGLQFLIQYYNGEERAKGNILERFSAQQFPDLHSELNLSSLELGDSALYFCASSVGPSPAGEQFFGPGTRLTVL.

This chain links TRBV4-1 with TRBJ1-1; 7 positions agree with TRBD1. There are 16 residues in the CDR3. With V trimmed by 4 bases and J by 4 bases, 12 bases remained unmatched. The germline V gene encodes CDR1 MGHRA and CDR2 YSYEKL. The CDR3 spells CASSPRTGEGGTEAFF. The CDR3 DNA reads as TGCGCCAGCAGCCCTCGGACAGGAGAAGGGGGCACTGAAGCTTTCTTT.

This clone was detected only once. The chain uses TRBV6-2 or TRBV6-3 and TRBJ1-5; a weak D match, TRBD1 (5 bases). Germline V gene sequence: CDR1 MNHEY, CDR2 SVGEGT. Trimming pared 4 bases from V and 5 bases from J, leaving 15 bases between. The CDR3 extends over 15 amino acids. The DNA for the CDR3 is TGTGCCAGCAGTTCGCGGCGGGACGGCTATCAGCCCCAGCATTTT. This gives the protein CASSSRRDGYQPQHF.

The DNA of the CDR3 is TGTGCCATCACCCCGACTAGCGGCTACGAGCAGTACTTC. Translated: CAITPTSGYEQYF. The gene calls are TRBV10-3 and TRBJ2-7, with 9 bases matching TRBD2. V dropped 7 bases and J dropped 3; count of bases not matched to a gene: 4. Germline V CDR1 and CDR2: ENHRY, SYGVKD. The CDR3 has 13 amino acids.

J is TRBJ2-7 and V is TRBV18; 7 nucleotides align to TRBD1. The germline CDR1 and CDR2 sequences are KGHSH and LQKENI. This CDR3 has 14 residues. V lost 5 bases to trimming and J lost 3 bases; unmatched junction nucleotides: 7. DNA for the CDR3: TGTGCCAGCTCAACGTCGGCAGGGGGCTACGAGCAGTACTTC. This codes for CASSTSAGGYEQYF.

The chain is built from TRBV28 and TRBJ1-4; a possible D gene is TRBD1 (5 bases). The CDR3 contains 20 residues. The V gene lost 1 base and the J gene lost 0 bases, with 21 bases spanning the gap. Germline V gives CDR1 MDHEN, CDR2 SYDVKM. The CDR3 DNA reads TGTGCCAGCAGTTTATACGTGGGGCCAGGGCGAGTTGCAACTAATGAAAAACTGTTTTTT. Protein product: CASSLYVGPGRVATNEKLFF.

The chain employs TRBV28 and TRBJ2-7; D might be TRBD2 (6 bases). V lost 7 bases and J lost 4, with 17 bases in between. The CDR3 runs 14 residues. Germline CDR1 is MDHEN and CDR2 is SYDVKM. The CDR3 region has the DNA TGTGCCAGCACCAACGTCGGGACTTCTTACGAGCAGTACTTC. Its protein product is CASTNVGTSYEQYF.

This clone was observed a single time. The V gene is TRBV10-2, the J gene TRBJ2-3; a possible D gene is TRBD2 (5 bases). The CDR3 has 15 amino acids. From germline, CDR1 is WSHSY and CDR2 SAAADI. The V and J ends lost 7 bases and 9 bases respectively, with 23 bases between them. The CDR3 nucleotides are TGCGCCAGCAAAAGGTCCGGGGAATCGTCGGGAACGCAGTATTTT. It specifies CASKRSGESSGTQYF.

The J gene is TRBJ2-3, the V gene TRBV13; the match to TRBD2 covers 14 bases. V was clipped by 5 bases and J by 8 bases; unmatched bases: 12. Germline V gene sequence: CDR1 PRHDT, CDR2 FYEKMQ (reference sequence). The CDR3 covers 17 residues. The CDR3 coding sequence is TGTGCCAGCAGCCACCGTAGAGGGACTAGCGGGAGTGGTACGCAGTATTTT. Residues: CASSHRRGTSGSGTQYF.

The chain recombines TRBV3-1 (or the pseudogene TRBV3-2) with TRBJ1-2; weak D call: TRBD1 (5 bases). The CDR3 covers 15 residues. The germline CDR1 and CDR2 sequences are LGHDT and YNNKEL (reference sequence). With 3 bases removed from V and 7 bases from J, the gap between germline ends came to 18 bases. The CDR3 reads CASSHAGIRASGYTF. For the CDR3, the DNA is TGTGCCAGCAGCCACGCAGGGATAAGGGCGTCTGGCTACACCTTC.

The CDR3 reads CASSLVAPRDRNYEQYF. DNA of the CDR3: TGTGCCAGCAGCCTGGTGGCCCCCCGGGACAGGAATTACGAGCAGTACTTC. This chain connects TRBV28 to TRBJ2-7, with TRBD1 matching 8 bases. Germline V CDR1 and CDR2: MDHEN, SYDVKM. The CDR3 is 17 amino acids. V shed 6 bases and J 4 bases; nucleotides not matched to a gene: 17.

The chain combines TRBV28 with TRBJ1-4; D might be TRBD1 (5 bases). V lost 3 bases to trimming and J lost 4 bases, with 6 bases between them. CDR3 length: 13 residues. Germline CDR1 reads MDHEN; CDR2 reads SYDVKM. CDR3 sequence: CASSFQGNEKLFF. As DNA, the CDR3 is TGTGCCAGCAGTTTCCAGGGTAATGAAAAACTGTTTTTT.

The chain employs TRBV13 and TRBJ1-1; 7 bases match TRBD1. Germline V CDR1 and CDR2: PRHDT, FYEKMQ (reference sequence). With V trimmed by 5 bases and J by 4 bases, 7 bases remained unmatched. The CDR3 has 14 residues. CDR3 coding DNA: TGTGCCAGCAGCACCTACAGGGGCTTCACTGAAGCTTTCTTT. Its translation is CASSTYRGFTEAFF.